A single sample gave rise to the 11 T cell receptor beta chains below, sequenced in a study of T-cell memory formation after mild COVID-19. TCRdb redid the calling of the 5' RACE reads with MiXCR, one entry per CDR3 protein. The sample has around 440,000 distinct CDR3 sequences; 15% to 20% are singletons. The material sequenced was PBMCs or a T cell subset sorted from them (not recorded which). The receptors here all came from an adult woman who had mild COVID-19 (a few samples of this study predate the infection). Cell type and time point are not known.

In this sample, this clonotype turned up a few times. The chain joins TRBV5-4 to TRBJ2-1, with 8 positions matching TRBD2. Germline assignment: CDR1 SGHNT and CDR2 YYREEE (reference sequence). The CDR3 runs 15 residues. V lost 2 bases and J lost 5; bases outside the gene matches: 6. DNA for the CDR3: TGTGCCAGCAGCTTTGAAGCGGGGGACCACAATGAGCAGTTCTTC. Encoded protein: CASSFEAGDHNEQFF.

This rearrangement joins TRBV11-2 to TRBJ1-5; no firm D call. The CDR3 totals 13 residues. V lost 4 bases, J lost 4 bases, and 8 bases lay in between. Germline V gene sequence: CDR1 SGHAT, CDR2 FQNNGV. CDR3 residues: CASSSNINQPQHF. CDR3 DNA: TGTGCCAGCAGCTCGAACATTAATCAGCCCCAGCATTTT.

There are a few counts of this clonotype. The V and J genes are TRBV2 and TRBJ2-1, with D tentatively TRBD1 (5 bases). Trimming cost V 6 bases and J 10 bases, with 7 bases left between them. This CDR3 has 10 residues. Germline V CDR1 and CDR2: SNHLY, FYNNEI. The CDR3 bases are TGTGCCAGCAGGGGGCAGGAGCAGTTCTTC. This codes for CASRGQEQFF.

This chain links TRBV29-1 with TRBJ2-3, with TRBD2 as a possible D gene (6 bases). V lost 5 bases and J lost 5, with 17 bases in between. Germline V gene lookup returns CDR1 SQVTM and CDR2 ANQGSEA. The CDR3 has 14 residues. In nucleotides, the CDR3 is TGCAGCGTTTTATTGGGACTGGGGGGAGATACGCAGTATTTT. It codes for CSVLLGLGGDTQYF.

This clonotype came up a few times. The CDR3 nucleotides read TGTGCCAGCAGTTGGAGTGTCTACATGGATACGCAGTATTTT. This sequence encodes CASSWSVYMDTQYF. The chain has TRBV28 and TRBJ2-3; no clear D. CDR1 MDHEN and CDR2 SYDVKM come from the germline V gene. Between the trimmed V and J ends, which lost 4 bases and 6 bases, there was a span of 14 bases. This CDR3 region has 14 residues.

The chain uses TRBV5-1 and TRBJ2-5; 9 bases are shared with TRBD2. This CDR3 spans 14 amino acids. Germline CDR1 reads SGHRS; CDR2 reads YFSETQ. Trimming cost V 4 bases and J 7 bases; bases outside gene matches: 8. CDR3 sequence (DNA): TGCGCCAGCAGCCTGTGGACTAGCGACGGGACCCAGTACTTC. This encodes CASSLWTSDGTQYF.

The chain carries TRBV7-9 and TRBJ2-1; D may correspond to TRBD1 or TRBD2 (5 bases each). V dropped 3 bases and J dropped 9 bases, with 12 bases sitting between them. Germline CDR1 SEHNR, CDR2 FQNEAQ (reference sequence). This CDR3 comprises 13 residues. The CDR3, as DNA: TGTGCCAGCAGCTTGATCGGGGCAGGTGAGCAGTTCTTC. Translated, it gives CASSLIGAGEQFF.

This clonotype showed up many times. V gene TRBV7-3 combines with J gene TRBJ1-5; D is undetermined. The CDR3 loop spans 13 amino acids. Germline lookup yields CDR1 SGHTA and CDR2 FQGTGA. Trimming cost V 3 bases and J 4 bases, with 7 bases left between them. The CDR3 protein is CASSLERNQPQHF. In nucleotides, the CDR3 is TGTGCCAGCAGCTTGGAAAGGAATCAGCCCCAGCATTTT.

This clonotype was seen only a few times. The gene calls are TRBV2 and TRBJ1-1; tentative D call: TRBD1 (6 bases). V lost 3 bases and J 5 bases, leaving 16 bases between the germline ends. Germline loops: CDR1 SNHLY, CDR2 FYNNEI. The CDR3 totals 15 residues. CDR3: CASSERQAKKTEAFF. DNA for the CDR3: TGTGCCAGCAGTGAGAGACAGGCTAAGAAGACTGAAGCTTTCTTT. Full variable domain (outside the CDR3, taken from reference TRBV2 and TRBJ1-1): EPEVTQTPSHQVTQMGQEVILRCVPISNHLYFYWYRQILGQKVEFLVSFYNNEISEKSEIFDDQFSVERPDGSNFTLKIRSTKLEDSAMYFCASSERQAKKTEAFFGQGTRLTVV.

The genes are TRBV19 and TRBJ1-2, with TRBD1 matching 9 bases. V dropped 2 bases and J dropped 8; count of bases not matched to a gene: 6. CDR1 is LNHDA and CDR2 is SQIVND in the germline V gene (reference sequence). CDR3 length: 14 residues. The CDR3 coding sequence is TGTGCCAGTAGTATACCCACAGGGGGCGGAGGCTACACCTTC. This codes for CASSIPTGGGGYTF.

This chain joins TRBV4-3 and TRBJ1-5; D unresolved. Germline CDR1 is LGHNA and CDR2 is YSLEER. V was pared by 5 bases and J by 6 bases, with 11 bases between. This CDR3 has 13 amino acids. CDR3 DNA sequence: TGCGCCAGCAGCTACTCACGTTCTCAGCCCCAGCATTTT. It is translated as CASSYSRSQPQHF.